The clone carrying this TCR beta chain showed up just once. Antigen: not known. Each CDR3 protein is one row after TCRdb ran MiXCR on the 5' RACE reads. This repertoire shows 120,000 to 150,000 distinct CDR3 sequences, 8% to 9% found once; its top ten account for more than 7%. Germline V gene sequence: CDR1 SQVTM, CDR2 ANQGSEA. The CDR3 consists of 13 residues. V was trimmed by 0 bases and J by 7 bases, leaving 10 bases between them. The entry originates in a study of CD8 T cells in ankylosing spondylitis. Study-wide results and caveats: CD8+ disease-linked clones were present at relatively low frequencies in blood. Disease-linked clones were reportedly significantly enriched in matched ankylosing spondylitis synovial fluid. Some motif variants were previously reported in reactive arthritis synovial fluid and blood. Ankylosing spondylitis blood seemed to carry a telltale TCR beta motif made of roughly eight highly homologous variants.

Sequencing was done on a sample of synovial fluid, either unsorted or a sorted T cell fraction (not recorded which). The receptor comes from a male donor with ankylosing spondylitis. V usage is TRBV29-1 and J usage is TRBJ2-1, with no clear D. This chain's CDR3 is CSVEDLAWNEQFF. CDR3 nucleotides: TGCAGCGTTGAAGATCTGGCTTGGAATGAGCAGTTCTTC.